There are a few counts of the clone carrying this T cell receptor (beta chain). The data originate from a study of blood T cell repertoires in COVID-19. The method was immunoSEQ multiplex PCR; TCRdb's version includes in-frame clones alone and lacks a portion of them. The sample lists 150,000 to 200,000 clones; approximately 83% were seen once. Germline V gene sequence: CDR1 SEHNR, CDR2 FQNEAQ (reference sequence). J gave up 7 bases and V 2 bases, and 8 bases lay outside the gene matches. This CDR3 contains 15 residues. The rearrangement joins TRBV7-9 to TRBJ2-7; 10 bases line up with TRBD1. The sequence came from a man between 65 and 80 years old with active or convalescent COVID-19. What was sequenced was peripheral blood. In nucleotides, the CDR3 is TGTGCCAGCAGCTTACGGGACAGGGGAAATGGGGAGCAGTACTTC. This translates into CASSLRDRGNGEQYF.